The sequence of this T cell receptor (beta chain) was determined in a study of T cell responses to AZD1222 COVID-19 vaccine. Study background: Doses given second, at about 4 or about 12 weeks, were pooled.

V lost 3 bases to trimming and J lost 3 bases, with 10 bases between them. The CDR3 is 14 residues long. Germline lookup yields CDR1 MNHEY and CDR2 SMNVEV (reference sequence). Turning to this clone: Its antigen remains unknown.

Method: immunoSEQ multiplex PCR; TCRdb's copy keeps in-frame clones and lacks some. The profile shows roughly 160,000 clones, less than 95% of them singletons. Notes on the study in general: White British ancestry dominated among donors, who included more females, and clonal diversity was possibly underestimated. Baseline antibody screening turned up just a handful of seropositive AZD1222 recipients. Across spike, vaccine-associated CD4 TCRs were found, dominant at 160-218 and 743-854.

V usage is TRBV27 and J usage is TRBJ2-3, with D possibly being TRBD1 (6 bases). This receptor was obtained from an adult in good health. Here the sequenced sample was peripheral blood, taken on day 0 of AZD1222 vaccination. This CDR3 reads CASSLGHQTDTQYF. The CDR3 DNA sequence: TGTGCCAGCAGTTTGGGACACCAGACAGATACGCAGTATTTT.